These 25 T cell receptor beta chains came from one sample sequenced in a study of T cells in Graves' hyperthyroidism and ophthalmopathy. Amplified TCR beta CDR3 regions derived from RNA transcripts. HTBI primers were used for first-round RT-PCR of the TCR CDR3. One entry per CDR3 protein, called by TCRdb with MiXCR from the multiplex PCR reads. This sample has 480,000 or so distinct CDR3 sequences; approximately 15% occur once, and the top ten carry 15% to 20%. The sequencing sample was made of blood. The receptor set was obtained from a woman aged 18-30 years with Graves' hyperthyroidism.

This clonotype occurred many times. The chain is built from TRBV12-3 or TRBV12-4 and TRBJ1-2; D ambiguous. The CDR3 loop spans 14 amino acids. Trimming removed 1 base from V and 7 bases from J, with 13 bases in between. CDR3 coding DNA: TGTGCCAGCAGTTTAGGGTGGAACGGTGGTGGCTACACCTTC. Translating it yields CASSLGWNGGGYTF.

This clonotype was seen once. A much more abundant neighbour one base away suggests this may be a read error. CDR3 nucleotide sequence: TGTACCAGCAGCTTAGAGTGGGTAGCGGGTAATGAGCAGTTCTTC. Translating it yields CTSSLEWVAGNEQFF. This sequence joins TRBV7-6 and TRBJ2-1, with 7 bases matching TRBD2. The CDR3 consists of 15 residues. Germline V gene sequence: CDR1 SGHVS, CDR2 FNYEAQ.

This clonotype came up many times. This chain uses TRBV30 with TRBJ2-2; a possible D gene is TRBD2 (6 bases). V lost 5 bases and J 6 bases, leaving 13 bases between the germline ends. The CDR3 contains 13 residues. The germline V gene has CDR1 GTSNPN and CDR2 SVGIG (reference sequence). This chain's CDR3 is CAWVREYPGELFF. Written as DNA, the CDR3 is TGTGCCTGGGTCCGGGAGTACCCCGGGGAGCTGTTTTTT. The full variable domain, with the rest looked up from reference TRBV30 and TRBJ2-2, is SQTIHQWPATLVQPVGSPLSLECTVEGTSNPNLYWYRQAAGRGLQLLFYSVGIGQISSEVPQNLSASRPQDRQFILSSKKLLLSDSGFYLCAWVREYPGELFFGEGSRLTVL.

This clonotype was seen more than once but under ten times. This chain connects TRBV6-2 or TRBV6-3 to TRBJ2-1, with TRBD2 matching 9 bases. The CDR3 spans 15 residues. CDR1 MNHEY and CDR2 SVGEGT come from the germline V gene. V lost 7 bases, J lost 7 bases, and 11 bases stayed unmatched. The CDR3, as DNA: TGTGCCAGCACCCACGCTGCGGGAGGGAAAAATGAGCAGTTCTTC. Amino acids: CASTHAAGGKNEQFF.

On this clonotype itself: A much larger clone lies a single base off, so this may be a read error. The genes are TRBV20-1 and TRBJ2-7; 11 bases align to TRBD2. In germline, CDR1 is DFQATT, CDR2 SNEGSKA (reference sequence). The CDR3 loop spans 15 amino acids. V lost 1 base, J lost 2 bases, and 4 bases stayed unmatched. For the CDR3, the DNA is TGCAGTGCTAGAGGCCCTAGCGGGAGGACCTACGAGCAGTACTTC. This codes for CSARGPSGRTYEQYF.

This clonotype showed up just a few times. The chain carries TRBV3-1 and TRBJ1-2, with D hard to call. V lost 6 bases, J lost 6 bases, and 11 bases lay in between. The CDR3 contains 12 residues. Germline CDR1 is LGHDT and CDR2 is YNNKEL (reference sequence). The CDR3 loop reads CASSLKFHGYTF. The CDR3 DNA is TGTGCCAGCAGTCTCAAGTTCCATGGCTACACCTTC.

This chain joins TRBV6-9 and TRBJ2-7; 7 positions agree with TRBD2. The ends lost 3 bases at V and 5 bases at J; junction bases unmatched: 7. The CDR3 has 14 residues. Germline lookup yields CDR1 MNHGY and CDR2 SVAAGI. CDR3 sequence reads: CASSYGGGPDEQYF. Here the CDR3 DNA reads TGTGCCAGCAGTTACGGGGGAGGGCCCGACGAGCAGTACTTC.

A word on this clonotype: One end of the junction fails to match germline, which may point to a read error. The chain combines TRBV27 with TRBJ2-7, with D possibly being TRBD1 (5 bases). The CDR3 contains 17 residues. In germline, CDR1 is MNHEY, CDR2 SMNVEV (reference sequence). CDR3 nucleotide sequence: TGTGCCCGCAGTTTTCGCCTGGGGCTGTGGAGCTCCTACGAGCAGTACTTC. Translated, it gives CARSFRLGLWSSYEQYF.

This chain connects TRBV30 to TRBJ2-7; 7 nucleotides line up with TRBD2. Germline V CDR1 and CDR2: GTSNPN, SVGIG (reference sequence). CDR3 length: 11 residues. The trim removed 5 bases at V and 5 bases at J, leaving 3 bases unmatched. CDR3: CAWGAGDEQYF. Written as DNA, the CDR3 is TGTGCCTGGGGGGCGGGGGACGAGCAGTACTTC.

The chain joins TRBV24-1 to TRBJ2-5; D is possibly TRBD1 (7 bases). CDR1 is KGHDR and CDR2 is SFDVKD in the germline V gene. V dropped 12 bases and J dropped 4 bases, with 17 bases sitting between them. The CDR3 runs 13 residues. The CDR3 is CASRRGQPETQYF. The DNA of the CDR3 is TGTGCCTCCCGGCGGGGACAGCCAGAGACCCAGTACTTC.

This sequence joins TRBV13 and TRBJ2-7; D not certain. Germline V CDR1 and CDR2: PRHDT, FYEKMQ (reference sequence). The CDR3 totals 12 residues. Trimming removed 5 bases at V and 6 bases at J, with 11 bases between. Here the CDR3 DNA reads TGTGCCAGCAGCACCGGGTCGGCCGAGCAGTACGTC. This encodes CASSTGSAEQYV.

This clonotype occurred many times. The rearrangement uses TRBV2 and TRBJ2-3; D might be TRBD1 (5 bases). V was pared by 6 bases and J by 5 bases, with 15 bases between. Germline loops: CDR1 SNHLY, CDR2 FYNNEI. The CDR3 contains 14 residues. The CDR3 protein is CASRAPITGDTQYF. The CDR3 DNA reads TGTGCCAGCAGAGCGCCCATCACAGGAGATACGCAGTATTTT.

This clonotype was detected only a few times. One end of the junction fails to match germline, which may point to a read error. The V call is TRBV5-1, the J call TRBJ2-6; either TRBD1 or TRBD2 may fit D (5 bases each). Germline V gives CDR1 SGHRS, CDR2 YFSETQ. The CDR3 loop spans 17 amino acids. CDR3 coding DNA: TGCGCCAGCGCACCCTCGGGACGGCGCTCTGGGGCCAACGTCCCGACTTTC. Residues: CASAPSGRRSGANVPTF.

Ten or more counts support this clonotype. The chain is built from TRBV12-3 or TRBV12-4 and TRBJ2-7; D may be TRBD1 (6 bases). Trimming removed 8 bases at V and 2 bases at J, with 10 bases between. The CDR3 totals 12 residues. The CDR3 is CASRTAPYEQYF. In nucleotides, the CDR3 is TGTGCCAGCCGGACAGCCCCCTACGAGCAGTACTTC.

This clonotype was observed at least ten times. The chain uses TRBV6-1 and TRBJ1-1; 7 bases line up with TRBD1. Losses at the gene ends were 3 bases for V and 3 bases for J; bases not matched to a gene: 1. The CDR3 consists of 13 residues. Germline-derived CDR1 and CDR2 are MNHNS and SASEGT. In nucleotides, the CDR3 is TGTGCCAGCAGTGATGACAGGGACACTGAAGCTTTCTTT. Encoded protein: CASSDDRDTEAFF.

The sample holds many counts of this clonotype. This chain links TRBV27 with TRBJ1-2; D unresolved. CDR1 and CDR2 from the germline V gene are MNHEY and SMNVEV (reference sequence). V was clipped by 4 bases and J by 5 bases, with 14 bases between them. The length of the CDR3 is 14 residues. The CDR3 spells CASSSRPPPYGYTF. As DNA, the CDR3 is TGTGCCAGCAGTTCCCGGCCCCCACCGTATGGCTACACCTTC.

The sample holds many counts of this clonotype. The chain couples TRBV13 to TRBJ2-1; maybe TRBD2 (6 bases). The V end was cut by 5 bases, the J end by 6 bases, with 17 bases between. Germline V lookup: CDR1 PRHDT, CDR2 FYEKMQ (reference sequence). This CDR3 comprises 15 residues. The chain's CDR3 is CASSTRQGTLNEQFF. The DNA for the CDR3 is TGTGCCAGCAGCACTCGACAAGGGACTCTCAATGAGCAGTTCTTC.

A remark on this clonotype: This is likely a read error, given that the CDR3 carries no conserved phenylalanine or tryptophan at its end. The chain recombines TRBV5-1 with TRBJ1-1; perhaps TRBD1 as D (5 bases). The ends were cut back, 0 bases at V and 5 bases at J, with 8 bases in the middle. Looked up from germline, CDR1 is SGHRS and CDR2 is YFSETQ. CDR3 length equals 13 residues. The CDR3 sequence is CASSLDGGTEAFS. In DNA, the CDR3 is TGCGCCAGCAGCTTGGATGGGGGAACTGAAGCTTTCTCT.

This clonotype was counted at least ten times. The genes are TRBV11-2 and TRBJ2-3, with D possibly matching TRBD2 (5 bases). V lost 0 bases and J 10 bases, leaving 11 bases between the germline ends. The CDR3 is made up of 13 amino acids. Germline V CDR1 and CDR2: SGHAT, FQNNGV. CDR3 in amino acids: CASSLDMGRAQYF. As DNA, the CDR3 is TGTGCCAGCAGCTTAGATATGGGGAGAGCGCAGTATTTT.

The J gene is TRBJ1-1, the V gene TRBV24-1; TRBD1 aligns across 7 bases. Germline CDR1 KGHDR, CDR2 SFDVKD. This CDR3 is built from 13 residues. The junction had 13 bases not matched to a gene; V was cut back by 9 bases and J by 10 bases. In nucleotides, the CDR3 is TGTGCCACCTCCACCGACAGGGCAAGAAGAGCTTTCTTT. Translating it yields CATSTDRARRAFF.

This clonotype was picked up many times. The genes are TRBV24-1 and TRBJ2-1; no definite D call. The CDR3 is made up of 14 amino acids. Germline CDR1 KGHDR, CDR2 SFDVKD. V was shortened by 6 bases and J by 4 bases, with 12 bases between the two germline ends. CDR3 sequence: CATSPGPAYNEQFF. The CDR3 nucleotides read TGTGCCACCAGTCCGGGTCCTGCTTACAATGAGCAGTTCTTC.

As DNA, the CDR3 is TGTGCCAGCAGTGCAGGGCCCGACACTGAAGCTTTCTTT. It specifies CASSAGPDTEAFF. The chain links TRBV6-1 to TRBJ1-1; perhaps TRBD1 as D (5 bases). Trimming shortened V by 4 bases and J by 3 bases, and 9 bases separated the two germline ends. The CDR3 runs to 13 residues. Looked up from germline, CDR1 is MNHNS and CDR2 is SASEGT.

This sequence joins TRBV11-2 and TRBJ2-7; tentative D call: TRBD1 (6 bases). Germline V gene sequence: CDR1 SGHAT, CDR2 FQNNGV. The CDR3 has 14 residues. Trimming took 4 bases from V and 5 from J, leaving 15 bases between them. This CDR3 reads CASSSDGRTDEQYV. The DNA of the CDR3 is TGTGCCAGCAGCTCCGACGGCCGGACAGACGAGCAGTACGTC.

This clonotype has at least ten counts. The V call is TRBV11-3, the J call TRBJ2-3; TRBD2 agrees at 7 bases. Germline CDR1 reads SGHNT; CDR2 reads YENEEA. V dropped 5 bases and J dropped 6; count of bases not matched to a gene: 17. The CDR3 length is 17 residues. Here the CDR3 DNA reads TGTGCCAGCAGCAGACTAATCTTGCGGGAGAGAATGGATACGCAGTATTTT. Its protein product is CASSRLILRERMDTQYF.

The chain joins TRBV25-1 to TRBJ2-1; 7 bases are a match to TRBD1. Germline V gene data show CDR1 as MGHDK and CDR2 as SYGVNS. Germline trimming cut 5 bases from V and 8 bases from J; bases unmatched to any gene: 9. This CDR3 spans 14 amino acids. CDR3 nucleotide sequence: TGTGCCAGCAGTCCGACAGGGAGAGGCGATGAGCAGTTCTTC. The encoded protein is CASSPTGRGDEQFF. The variable domain in full, with the rest retrieved from reference TRBV25-1 and TRBJ2-1, is EADIYQTPRYLVIGTGKKITLECSQTMGHDKMYWYQQDPGMELHLIHYSYGVNSTEKGDLSSESTVSRIRTEHFPLTLESARPSHTSQYLCASSPTGRGDEQFFGPGTRLTVL.